These 26 T cell receptor beta chains share one sample of origin, sequenced in a study of blood T cell repertoires in COVID-19. TCRdb's copy holds only in-frame clones and misses some; the assay was immunoSEQ multiplex PCR. The sample gives some 240,000 clones, 70% to 85% of which show up once; 1.4% is in the top ten. The sequenced material came from peripheral blood. The receptors were sampled from a middle-aged woman who had recovered from COVID-19.

The CDR3 DNA reads as TGTGCCAGCTCACCACCGGGACAGGGGGTATCTGGGGCCAACGTCCTGACTTTC. Protein: CASSPPGQGVSGANVLTF. This rearrangement joins TRBV18 to TRBJ2-6; 11 bases line up with TRBD1. The CDR3 runs 18 residues. V lost 0 bases and J lost 1; bases outside the gene matches: 2. In germline, CDR1 is KGHSH, CDR2 LQKENI.

The chain is built from TRBV5-6 and TRBJ1-2; TRBD1 is a possible D gene (5 bases). CDR3 length: 13 residues. The V and J ends lost 3 bases and 8 bases respectively, with 14 bases between them. The germline CDR1 and CDR2 sequences are SGHDT and YYEEEE. CDR3 sequence: CASSWGREEGYTF. CDR3 sequence (DNA): TGTGCCAGCAGCTGGGGGAGGGAAGAAGGCTACACCTTC.

This chain connects TRBV28 to TRBJ1-2; tentative D call: TRBD1 (5 bases). The CDR3 consists of 14 residues. V was shortened by 3 bases and J by 3 bases, with 11 bases between the two germline ends. The germline CDR1 and CDR2 sequences are MDHEN and SYDVKM. The CDR3 nucleotides are TGTGCCAGCAGTTTGGAGGGGCCTCACTATGGCTACACCTTC. As protein: CASSLEGPHYGYTF.

DNA of the CDR3: TGTGCTAGTGGCTCCGGACTAGCACCTTACAATGAGCAGTTCTTC. Its translation is CASGSGLAPYNEQFF. The genes are TRBV12-5 and TRBJ2-1; TRBD2 matches 8 bases. Germline CDR1 reads LGHNT; CDR2 reads FRNRAP. The CDR3 spans 15 residues. The junction had 8 bases not matched to a gene; V was cut back by 6 bases and J by 4 bases. Combining the CDR3 with reference TRBV12-5 and TRBJ2-1 gives the whole variable domain DARVTQTPRHKVTEMGQEVTMRCQPILGHNTVFWYRQTMMQGLELLAYFRNRAPLDDSGMPKDRFSAEMPDATLATLKIQPSEPRDSAVYFCASGSGLAPYNEQFFGPGTRLTVL.

The CDR3 DNA sequence: TGTGCCAGCAGTCCCGGACAGCCCTCCGGGGCCAACGTCCTGACTTTC. It codes for CASSPGQPSGANVLTF. The chain is built from TRBV28 and TRBJ2-6; possible D gene TRBD1, 6 bases. The germline CDR1 and CDR2 sequences are MDHEN and SYDVKM. This CDR3 is 16 amino acids long. Trimming stripped 5 bases from V and 4 bases from J, with 15 bases between.

This clone was counted once. This chain joins TRBV19 and TRBJ2-1, with 9 nucleotides matching TRBD2. Germline V gene lookup returns CDR1 LNHDA and CDR2 SQIVND (reference sequence). The CDR3 runs to 16 residues. Germline trimming cut 4 bases from V and 4 bases from J; bases unmatched to any gene: 8. The CDR3 here is CASSTGTAGGYNEQFF. CDR3 DNA: TGTGCCAGTAGTACCGGCACAGCGGGGGGATACAATGAGCAGTTCTTC. The whole variable domain, remainder taken from reference TRBV19 and TRBJ2-1, is DGGITQSPKYLFRKEGQNVTLSCEQNLNHDAMYWYRQDPGQGLRLIYYSQIVNDFQKGDIAEGYSVSREKKESFPLTVTSAQKNPTAFYLCASSTGTAGGYNEQFFGPGTRLTVL.

The rearrangement joins TRBV7-2 to TRBJ2-7; D is possibly TRBD2 (7 bases). The CDR3 has 13 amino acids. V lost 8 bases and J lost 4, with 15 bases in between. Germline loops: CDR1 SGHTA, CDR2 FQGNSA. The chain's CDR3 is CASGGAVPYEQYF. CDR3 coding DNA: TGTGCCAGCGGGGGGGCCGTTCCGTACGAGCAGTACTTC. Filled out from reference TRBV7-2 and TRBJ2-7, the complete variable domain reads GAGVSQSPSNKVTEKGKDVELRCDPISGHTALYWYRQSLGQGLEFLIYFQGNSAPDKSGLPSDRFSAERTGGSVSTLTIQRTQQEDSAVYLCASGGAVPYEQYFGPGTRLTVT.

The chain recombines TRBV29-1 with TRBJ2-7; 8 nucleotides agree with TRBD1. CDR1 and CDR2 from the germline V gene are SQVTM and ANQGSEA. The junction had 8 bases not matched to a gene; V was cut back by 2 bases and J by 2 bases. The CDR3 extends over 15 amino acids. CDR3 amino acids: CSVEHGQGRAYEQYF. CDR3 in DNA: TGCAGCGTTGAACACGGACAGGGAAGGGCCTACGAGCAGTACTTC.

J is TRBJ2-3 and V is TRBV10-3, with a tentative D call TRBD1 (5 bases). V lost 8 bases, J lost 4 bases, and 13 bases lay in between. Germline assignment: CDR1 ENHRY and CDR2 SYGVKD. This CDR3 is 13 amino acids long. For the CDR3, the DNA is TGTGCCATCTCTTTGGGGCGGCCAGATACGCAGTATTTT. This sequence encodes CAISLGRPDTQYF.

V gene TRBV6-1 combines with J gene TRBJ2-5; 7 bases map to TRBD1. The germline V gene has CDR1 MNHNS and CDR2 SASEGT. The J segment lost 4 bases and the V segment lost 1 base, leaving 3 bases of the junction unmatched. The CDR3 has 14 residues. The CDR3 region is CASSEGYRGETQYF. The CDR3 DNA follows: TGTGCCAGCAGTGAAGGATACAGGGGAGAGACCCAGTACTTC.

This clone came up a few times. The CDR3 bases are TGTGCCAGCAGCACGCAGGGGGCGCTTGATGCCGGGGAGCTGTTTTTT. This gives the protein CASSTQGALDAGELFF. The chain recombines TRBV7-8 with TRBJ2-2; 8 nucleotides align to TRBD1. The CDR3 contains 16 residues. Losses at the gene ends were 5 bases for V and 6 bases for J; bases not matched to a gene: 11. The germline V gene encodes CDR1 SGHVS and CDR2 FQNEAQ.

The chain is built from TRBV7-8 and TRBJ2-1, with 8 bases fitting TRBD1. Germline CDR1 reads SGHVS; CDR2 reads FQNEAQ. This CDR3 spans 15 amino acids. V trimming: 1 base; J trimming: 9 bases; junction bases outside the gene matches: 8. The CDR3 protein is CASSLDRDRYGEQFF. CDR3 DNA sequence: TGTGCCAGCAGCTTAGACCGGGACAGGTACGGTGAGCAGTTCTTC.

V gene TRBV5-1 combines with J gene TRBJ2-2, with D perhaps matching TRBD2 (5 bases). Germline V gives CDR1 SGHRS, CDR2 YFSETQ. V lost 6 bases and J lost 8, with 11 bases in between. The CDR3 covers 12 residues. DNA for the CDR3: TGCGCCAGCACCCCAACGGGGGGGGAGCTGTTTTTT. This codes for CASTPTGGELFF.

V and J are TRBV5-4 and TRBJ1-2; D remains ambiguous. The CDR3 has 13 residues. Germline CDR1 is SGHNT and CDR2 is YYREEE (reference sequence). V shed 5 bases and J shed 2 bases, with 10 bases lying between them. CDR3 sequence reads: CASSPGSNYGYTF. The CDR3 nucleotides read TGTGCCAGCAGTCCGGGATCAAACTATGGCTACACCTTC.

The chain joins TRBV4-3 to TRBJ1-2; TRBD1 might be the D (6 bases). CDR1 is LGHNA and CDR2 is YSLEER in the germline V gene. Trimming shortened V by 0 bases and J by 4 bases, and 15 bases separated the two germline ends. This CDR3 spans 16 amino acids. The CDR3 DNA reads as TGCGCCAGCAGCCAAGATATGTGGGGGCTTCCCTATGGCTACACCTTC. Translating it yields CASSQDMWGLPYGYTF.

The CDR3, as DNA: TGTGCTTCCACAGAGAGACAGGGGAGCCTTGGGGCCAACGTCCTGACTTTC. It specifies CASTERQGSLGANVLTF. The chain carries TRBV2 and TRBJ2-6, with 8 bases lining up with TRBD1. Germline V gene sequence: CDR1 SNHLY, CDR2 FYNNEI. The CDR3 consists of 17 residues.

In this sample, this clone turned up once. The chain recombines TRBV9 with TRBJ1-2; unclear D gene. Germline V gene data show CDR1 as SGDLS and CDR2 as YYNGEE. The CDR3 runs to 16 residues. V was clipped by 0 bases and J by 7 bases, with 19 bases between them. The CDR3 loop reads CASSVDLSLSSGGYTF. The CDR3 DNA reads as TGTGCCAGCAGCGTAGACTTATCCCTTTCCAGCGGTGGCTACACCTTC.

The J gene is TRBJ1-1, the V gene TRBV11-2, with D perhaps matching TRBD1 (6 bases). CDR3 length equals 13 residues. Trimming cost V 4 bases and J 5 bases, with 11 bases left between them. Germline CDR1 and CDR2: SGHAT and FQNNGV. The CDR3 sequence: CASSSSGATEAFF. CDR3 in DNA: TGTGCCAGCAGCTCCTCAGGGGCGACTGAAGCTTTCTTT.

This rearrangement joins TRBV7-2 to TRBJ1-5; 9 bases agree with TRBD1. The germline gives CDR1 SGHTA, CDR2 FQGNSA. This CDR3 region has 16 residues. V lost 2 bases, J lost 4 bases, and 6 bases stayed unmatched. CDR3 region: CASSLLQGTGNQPQHF. For the CDR3, the DNA is TGTGCCAGCAGCTTACTGCAGGGGACAGGGAATCAGCCCCAGCATTTT. Combining the CDR3 with reference TRBV7-2 and TRBJ1-5 gives the whole variable domain GAGVSQSPSNKVTEKGKDVELRCDPISGHTALYWYRQSLGQGLEFLIYFQGNSAPDKSGLPSDRFSAERTGGSVSTLTIQRTQQEDSAVYLCASSLLQGTGNQPQHFGDGTRLSIL.

The V call is TRBV7-2, the J call TRBJ1-3; no clear D. The germline V and J ends were trimmed by 4 bases and 0 bases, with 10 bases remaining between them. This CDR3 comprises 15 residues. CDR1 and CDR2 (germline): SGHTA, FQGNSA. The CDR3 DNA sequence: TGTGCCAGCAGCTCCCCGGGATTCTCTGGAAACACCATATATTTT. Residues: CASSSPGFSGNTIYF.

This chain links TRBV2 with TRBJ2-7, with 8 bases fitting TRBD1. The CDR3 is 13 residues long. In germline, CDR1 is SNHLY, CDR2 FYNNEI. Trimming removed 7 bases from V and 0 bases from J; junction bases left unmatched: 2. The CDR3 DNA follows: TGTGCCAGCACGGGACAGGACTCCTACGAGCAGTACTTC. It yields the protein CASTGQDSYEQYF.

This chain uses TRBV19 with TRBJ1-2, with 9 bases identical to TRBD1. J gave up 4 bases and V 6 bases, and 9 bases lay outside the gene matches. Germline V gene lookup returns CDR1 LNHDA and CDR2 SQIVND (reference sequence). The CDR3 runs to 15 residues. The CDR3 reads CASSLGGQGGYGYTF. The CDR3 DNA reads as TGTGCCAGTAGCCTAGGGGGACAGGGTGGCTATGGCTACACCTTC.

V gene TRBV5-4 combines with J gene TRBJ2-5; D is uncertain. V lost 0 bases and J 2 bases, leaving 11 bases between the germline ends. There are 15 residues in the CDR3. Germline CDR1 reads SGHNT; CDR2 reads YYREEE (reference sequence). DNA for the CDR3: TGTGCCAGCAGCTTGGGACTGACGGTACAAGAGACCCAGTACTTC. This codes for CASSLGLTVQETQYF.

The chain links TRBV3-1 (or the pseudogene TRBV3-2) to TRBJ1-2; TRBD1 matches 8 bases. The germline V gene has CDR1 LGHDT and CDR2 YNNKEL (reference sequence). This CDR3 has 16 residues. J lost 0 bases, V lost 2 bases, and 5 bases had no gene match. The CDR3 nucleotides are TGTGCCAGCAGCCAATTCCCGGGACAGGCTAACTATGGCTACACCTTC. The encoded protein is CASSQFPGQANYGYTF.

This clone was seen a few times. The J gene is TRBJ1-5, the V gene TRBV7-6, with 8 bases aligning to TRBD1. J gave up 5 bases and V 3 bases, and 6 bases lay outside the gene matches. CDR3 length: 15 residues. Germline lookup yields CDR1 SGHVS and CDR2 FNYEAQ. The CDR3 spells CASSLFRGPDQPQHF. The CDR3, as DNA: TGTGCCAGCAGCTTGTTCAGGGGGCCTGATCAGCCCCAGCATTTT. Full variable domain (outside the CDR3, taken from reference TRBV7-6 and TRBJ1-5): GAGVSQSPRYKVTKRGQDVALRCDPISGHVSLYWYRQALGQGPEFLTYFNYEAQQDKSGLPNDRFSAERPEGSISTLTIQRTEQRDSAMYRCASSLFRGPDQPQHFGDGTRLSIL.

This clone was counted once. For the CDR3, the DNA is TGTGCCAGCAGCTTACCATTCGGGACATCGGGTTCCGGGGAGCTGTTTTTT. It codes for CASSLPFGTSGSGELFF. V and J are TRBV7-9 and TRBJ2-2, with D possibly TRBD1 on 6 matching bases. The germline CDR1 and CDR2 sequences are SEHNR and FQNEAQ (reference sequence). The CDR3 contains 17 residues. Trimming shortened V by 2 bases and J by 6 bases, and 19 bases separated the two germline ends. Combining the CDR3 with reference TRBV7-9 and TRBJ2-2 gives the whole variable domain DTGVSQNPRHKITKRGQNVTFRCDPISEHNRLYWYRQTLGQGPEFLTYFQNEAQLEKSRLLSDRFSAERPKGSFSTLEIQRTEQGDSAMYLCASSLPFGTSGSGELFFGEGSRLTVL.